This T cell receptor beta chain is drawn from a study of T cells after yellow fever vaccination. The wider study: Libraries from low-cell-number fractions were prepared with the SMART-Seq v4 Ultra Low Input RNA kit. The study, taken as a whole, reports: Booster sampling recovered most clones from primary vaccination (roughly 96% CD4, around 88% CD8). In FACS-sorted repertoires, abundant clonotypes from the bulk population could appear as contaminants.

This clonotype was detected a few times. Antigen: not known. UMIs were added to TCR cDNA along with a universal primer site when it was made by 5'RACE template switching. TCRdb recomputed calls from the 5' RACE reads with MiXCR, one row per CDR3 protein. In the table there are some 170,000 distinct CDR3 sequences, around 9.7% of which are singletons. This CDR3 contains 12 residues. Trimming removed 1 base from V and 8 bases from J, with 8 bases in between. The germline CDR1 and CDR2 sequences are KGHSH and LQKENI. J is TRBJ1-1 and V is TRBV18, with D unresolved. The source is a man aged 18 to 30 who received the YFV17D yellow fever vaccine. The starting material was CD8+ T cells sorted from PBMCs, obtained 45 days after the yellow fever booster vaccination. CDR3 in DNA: TGTGCCAGCTCACCACTCAAGAGAGAAGCTTTCTTT. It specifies CASSPLKREAFF. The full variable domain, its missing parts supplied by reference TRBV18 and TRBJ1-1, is NAGVMQNPRHLVRRRGQEARLRCSPMKGHSHVYWYRQLPEEGLKFMVYLQKENIIDESGMPKERFSAEFPKEGPSILRIQQVVRGDSAAYFCASSPLKREAFFGQGTRLTVV.